The rows below give T cell receptor beta chains drawn from one sample of a study of human T cells and chemical hapten exposure. TCRdb passed the RACE reads through MiXCR, listing each CDR3 protein once. The repertoire holds 85,000 to 130,000 distinct CDR3 sequences, with 12% as singletons. Sequencing was performed on whole blood, taken in connection with sensitization to the hapten diphenylcyclopropenone (DPC). The receptors were sampled from a woman between 45 and 60 years old with alopecia areata. Some clones in this sample may be carry-over from other donors' samples. The CDR3 runs from the conserved cysteine through the conserved F or W. The order of the fields is V gene, J gene, clone size, D gene, CDR3 protein, CDR3 DNA. A D gene is named only where the DNA matches it firmly. Some rows have no size entry. The others give once, few or many, or a class for an expanded clone.

V gene: TRBV13
J gene: TRBJ2-5
clone size: few
D gene: -
CDR3 protein: CASSLGLDFQETQYF
CDR3 DNA: TGTGCCAGCAGCTTGGGCCTTGACTTCCAAGAGACCCAGTACTTC

V gene: TRBV28
J gene: TRBJ2-5
clone size: -
D gene: TRBD1
CDR3 protein: CASLQGQLETQYF
CDR3 DNA: TGTGCCAGCCTCCAGGGACAGCTAGAGACCCAGTACTTC

V gene: TRBV18
J gene: TRBJ1-1
clone size: many
D gene: -
CDR3 protein: CASSPLDSNTEAFF
CDR3 DNA: TGTGCCAGCTCACCACTGGACAGTAACACTGAAGCTTTCTTT

V gene: TRBV29-1
J gene: TRBJ2-4
clone size: many
D gene: -
CDR3 protein: CSALTGLRARYIQYF
CDR3 DNA: TGCAGCGCTCTGACGGGGTTGAGGGCCCGGTACATTCAGTACTTC

V gene: TRBV12-3/TRBV12-4
J gene: TRBJ1-2
clone size: few
D gene: -
CDR3 protein: CASSPDQIYGYTF
CDR3 DNA: TGTGCCAGCAGTCCCGATCAGATATATGGCTACACCTTC

V gene: TRBV10-3
J gene: TRBJ1-1
clone size: -
D gene: -
CDR3 protein: CAISEPGGFTEAFF
CDR3 DNA: TGTGCCATCAGTGAGCCCGGGGGGTTCACTGAAGCTTTCTTT

V gene: TRBV6-1
J gene: TRBJ1-1
clone size: few
D gene: -
CDR3 protein: CATGGMNTEAFF
CDR3 DNA: TGTGCCACCGGGGGCATGAACACTGAAGCTTTCTTT

V gene: TRBV9
J gene: TRBJ2-2
clone size: -
D gene: -
CDR3 protein: CASSVTAAGELFF
CDR3 DNA: TGTGCCAGCAGCGTAACGGCCGCCGGGGAGCTGTTTTTT

V gene: TRBV4-2
J gene: TRBJ2-7
clone size: few
D gene: TRBD2
CDR3 protein: CASSQALQTGLAGGRAAYEQYF
CDR3 DNA: TGTGCCAGCAGCCAAGCATTACAAACGGGACTAGCGGGGGGTCGAGCCGCGTACGAGCAGTACTTC

V gene: TRBV18
J gene: TRBJ1-2
clone size: -
D gene: -
CDR3 protein: CASSPVKPSPNYGYTF
CDR3 DNA: TGTGCCAGCTCACCAGTCAAGCCTAGTCCCAACTATGGCTACACCTTC

V gene: TRBV12-3/TRBV12-4
J gene: TRBJ1-3
clone size: many
D gene: -
CDR3 protein: CASSLETGGVGNTIYF
CDR3 DNA: TGTGCCAGCAGTTTAGAGACAGGCGGCGTTGGAAACACCATATATTTT

V gene: TRBV3-1
J gene: TRBJ2-3
clone size: many
D gene: -
CDR3 protein: CASSQEGDTQYF
CDR3 DNA: TGTGCCAGCAGCCAAGAAGGTGATACGCAGTATTTT

V gene: TRBV4-1
J gene: TRBJ2-1
clone size: -
D gene: TRBD1
CDR3 protein: CASSQVASGTGDYNEQFF
CDR3 DNA: TGCGCCAGCAGCCAAGTAGCGAGTGGGACAGGGGACTACAATGAGCAGTTCTTC

V gene: TRBV29-1
J gene: TRBJ1-2
clone size: -
D gene: -
CDR3 protein: CSASSPYGYTF
CDR3 DNA: TGCAGCGCCAGTTCCCCTTATGGCTACACCTTC

V gene: TRBV28
J gene: TRBJ1-6
clone size: many
D gene: -
CDR3 protein: CASRVTRPSYNSPLHF
CDR3 DNA: TGTGCCAGCAGGGTGACAAGACCTTCCTATAATTCACCCCTCCACTTT